The clone carrying this T cell receptor (beta chain) has a handful of counts. The antigen remains unidentified. This record comes from a study of T cell repertoires in cytomegalovirus infection. Background on the study: CMV epitopes that were recently identified and HLA-C-restricted were used alongside well-studied HLA-B-restricted ones. Carrying CMV and the relevant HLA type showed in public TCR beta signatures. Study-wide points: HLA-C-restricted CMV-specific TCR beta clonotypes were dominant in the ex vivo response.

TCRdb re-derived calls from the reads in MiXCR, one entry per CDR3 protein. The table records roughly 19,000 distinct CDR3 sequences, about 40% of them present only once. Trimming left V 3 bases short and J 1 base short, with 7 bases between. The CDR3 has 14 amino acids. This TCR came from a human donor in good health (CMV status not recorded). Some clones in this sample may be carry-over from other donors' samples. This chain connects TRBV12-3 or TRBV12-4 to TRBJ1-5; D ambiguous. The starting material was CD8+ T cells from cultured PBMCs, obtained from culture after CMV antigen stimulation. The CDR3 DNA reads TGTGCCAGCAGTTTGGGTCGGAGCAATCAGCCCCAGCATTTT. Its translation is CASSLGRSNQPQHF.